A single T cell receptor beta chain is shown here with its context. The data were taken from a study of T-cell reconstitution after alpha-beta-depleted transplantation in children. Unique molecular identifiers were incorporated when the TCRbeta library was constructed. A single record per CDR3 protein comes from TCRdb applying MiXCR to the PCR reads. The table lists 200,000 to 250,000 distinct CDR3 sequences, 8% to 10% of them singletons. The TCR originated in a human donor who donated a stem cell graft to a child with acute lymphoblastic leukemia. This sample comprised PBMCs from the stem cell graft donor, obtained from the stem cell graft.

The CDR3 protein is CSASPPLAGGRYEQYF. For the CDR3, the DNA is TGCAGTGCTAGCCCACCTTTAGCGGGGGGAAGGTACGAGCAGTACTTC. The genes are TRBV20-1 and TRBJ2-7; TRBD2 matches 10 bases. After removal of 3 bases from V and 4 bases from J, the junction contained 12 bases not matched to a gene. The CDR3 has 16 amino acids. Germline assignment: CDR1 DFQATT and CDR2 SNEGSKA (reference sequence).